This T cell receptor beta chain was recorded in a study of radiotherapy plus CTLA-4 blockade in lung cancer. V dropped 6 bases and J dropped 7; count of bases not matched to a gene: 9. Germline V gene lookup returns CDR1 LNHDA and CDR2 SQIVND (reference sequence). The CDR3 length is 15 residues. Clones were sequenced by immunoSEQ multiplex PCR, and TCRdb holds only the in-frame ones, with some missing. The profile shows fewer than 35,000 clones, about four fifths of them singletons. This clone was counted only a few times. The V and J genes are TRBV19 and TRBJ1-5; 10 bases are a match to TRBD1. The sequence was obtained from a human donor with non-small cell lung cancer that progressed on radiotherapy plus ipilimumab. The sequencing used peripheral blood, collected from a patient treated with radiotherapy plus ipilimumab. This CDR3 reads CASSRDRGSTQPQHF. The CDR3 bases are TGTGCCAGTAGCCGGGACAGGGGAAGCACACAGCCCCAGCATTTT. Using reference TRBV19 and TRBJ1-5 for the parts outside the CDR3, the full variable domain is DGGITQSPKYLFRKEGQNVTLSCEQNLNHDAMYWYRQDPGQGLRLIYYSQIVNDFQKGDIAEGYSVSREKKESFPLTVTSAQKNPTAFYLCASSRDRGSTQPQHFGDGTRLSIL.